This T cell receptor (beta chain) is drawn from a study of T cell changes during pregnancy in multiple sclerosis. TCRdb's table, derived via immunoSEQ multiplex PCR, lists solely in-frame clones and lacks some. The sample yields roughly 70,000 clones, 90% seen once. V gave up 4 bases and J gave up 0 bases, with 6 bases separating them. In germline, CDR1 is MNHNS, CDR2 SASEGT. The CDR3 spans 13 residues. This clonotype originated in a female donor with multiple sclerosis, enrolled in a pregnancy study. This rearrangement joins TRBV6-1 to TRBJ1-1; D uncertain. The sequences come from peripheral blood, collected in the third trimester of pregnancy. CDR3 loop: CASSGDMNTEAFF. DNA for the CDR3: TGTGCCAGCAGTGGCGACATGAACACTGAAGCTTTCTTT.